This T cell receptor beta chain was retrieved from a study of memory CD4+ T cells and cytomegalovirus serostatus. The sort gate was single viable CD3+CD4+CD8-CD45RO+ cells for memory CD4+ T cells. V shed 1 base and J shed 5 bases, with 7 bases lying between them. The CDR3 loop spans 13 amino acids. Germline V lookup: CDR1 SGHVS, CDR2 FNYEAQ. Generated by immunoSEQ multiplex PCR, the TCRdb table keeps only in-frame clones and is missing some. This sample yields about 82,000 clones, of which around 80% are seen a single time; around 0.73% belongs to the top ten. The TCR was taken from an adult in good health and CMV-seronegative. Input material: memory CD4+ T cells from blood. V gene TRBV7-6 combines with J gene TRBJ2-3; unclear D gene. CDR3 coding DNA: TGTGCCAGCAGCTTAGTCGAGGAAGATACGCAGTATTTT. The encoded protein is CASSLVEEDTQYF.